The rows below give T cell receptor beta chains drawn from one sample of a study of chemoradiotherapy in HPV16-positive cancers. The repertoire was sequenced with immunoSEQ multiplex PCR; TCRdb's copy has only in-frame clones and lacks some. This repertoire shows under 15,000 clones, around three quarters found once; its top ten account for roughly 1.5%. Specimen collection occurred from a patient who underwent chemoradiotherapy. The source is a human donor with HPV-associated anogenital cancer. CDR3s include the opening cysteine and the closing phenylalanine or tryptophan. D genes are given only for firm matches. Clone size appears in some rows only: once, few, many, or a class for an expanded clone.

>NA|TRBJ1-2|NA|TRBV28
CASSYRRAGYTF
TGTGCCAGCAGTTATCGTCGAGCTGGCTACACCTTC
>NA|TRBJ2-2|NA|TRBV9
CASSVTTGEAGELFF
TGTGCCAGCAGCGTGACAACAGGGGAGGCCGGGGAGCTGTTTTTT
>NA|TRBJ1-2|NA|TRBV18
CASSPARNYGYTF
TGTGCCAGCTCACCAGCGCGGAACTATGGCTACACCTTC
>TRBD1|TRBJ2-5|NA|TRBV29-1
CSSRKGAIETQYF
TGCAGCAGTAGGAAGGGGGCGATAGAGACCCAGTACTTC
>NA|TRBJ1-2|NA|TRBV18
CASSQYRGDYGYTF
TGTGCCAGCTCACAATACCGAGGGGACTATGGCTACACCTTC
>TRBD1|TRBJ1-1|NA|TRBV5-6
CASSRNPTGRTEAFF
TGTGCCAGCAGCAGAAATCCGACAGGGAGGACTGAAGCTTTCTTT
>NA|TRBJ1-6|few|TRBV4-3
CASSRATTTSGNSPLHF
TGCGCCAGCAGCCGGGCGACGACAACGAGCGGAAATTCACCCCTCCACTTT
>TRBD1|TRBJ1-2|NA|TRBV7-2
CARGQGDGYTF
TGTGCCAGGGGACAGGGGGATGGCTACACCTTC
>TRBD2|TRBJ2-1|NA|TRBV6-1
CASTPAGDHEQFF
TGTGCCAGCACCCCAGCGGGGGACCATGAGCAGTTCTTC
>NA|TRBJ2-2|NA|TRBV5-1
CASSLVSGGGELFF
TGCGCCAGCAGCTTGGTATCAGGCGGCGGGGAGCTGTTTTTT
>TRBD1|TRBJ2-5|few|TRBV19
CASSRGQGETQYF
TGTGCCAGTAGCAGGGGGCAGGGGGAGACCCAGTACTTC
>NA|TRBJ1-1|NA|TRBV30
CAGSRGVGTEAFF
TGTGCCGGGTCCCGGGGGGTGGGAACTGAAGCTTTCTTT
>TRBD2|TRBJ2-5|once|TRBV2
CASSPSGEETQYF
TGTGCCAGCAGTCCTAGCGGGGAAGAGACCCAGTACTTC
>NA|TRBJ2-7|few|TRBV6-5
CASSQGVNEQYF
TGTGCCAGCAGTCAAGGGGTTAACGAGCAGTACTTC
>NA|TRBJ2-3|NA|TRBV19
CASSLQGLGTDTQYF
TGTGCCAGTAGTCTACAGGGCCTTGGTACAGATACGCAGTATTTT
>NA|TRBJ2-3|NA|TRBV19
CASSTTGSSSTDTQYF
TGTGCCAGTAGTACCACAGGGTCCTCTAGCACAGATACGCAGTATTTT
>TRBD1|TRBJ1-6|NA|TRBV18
CASSPPRDRASPLHF
TGTGCCAGCTCACCACCCCGGGACAGGGCCTCACCCCTCCACTTT
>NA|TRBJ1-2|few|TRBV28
CASGRENYGYTF
TGTGCCAGCGGACGGGAAAACTATGGCTACACCTTC
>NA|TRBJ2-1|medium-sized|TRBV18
CASSPTGFYNEQFF
TGTGCCAGCTCCCCCACAGGGTTCTACAATGAGCAGTTCTTC
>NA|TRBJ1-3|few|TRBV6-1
CASWTLSGNTIYF
TGTGCCAGCTGGACCCTCTCTGGAAACACCATATATTTT
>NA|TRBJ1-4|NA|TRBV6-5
CASSYTPPGRDEKLFF
TGTGCCAGCAGTTACACCCCTCCGGGGAGGGACGAAAAACTGTTTTTT
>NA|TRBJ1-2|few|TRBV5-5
CASTLPGGFLGYTF
TGTGCCAGCACCCTGCCGGGAGGATTCCTCGGCTACACCTTC
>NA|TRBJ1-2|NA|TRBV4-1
CASSQAGATRSGYTF
TGCGCCAGCAGCCAAGCTGGGGCCACGAGAAGTGGCTACACCTTC
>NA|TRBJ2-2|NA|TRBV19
CASTVGQITGELFF
TGTGCCAGTACCGTGGGGCAGATCACCGGGGAGCTGTTTTTT
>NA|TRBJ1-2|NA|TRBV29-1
CSVDGGGGYGYTF
TGCAGCGTTGATGGGGGGGGTGGCTATGGCTACACCTTC